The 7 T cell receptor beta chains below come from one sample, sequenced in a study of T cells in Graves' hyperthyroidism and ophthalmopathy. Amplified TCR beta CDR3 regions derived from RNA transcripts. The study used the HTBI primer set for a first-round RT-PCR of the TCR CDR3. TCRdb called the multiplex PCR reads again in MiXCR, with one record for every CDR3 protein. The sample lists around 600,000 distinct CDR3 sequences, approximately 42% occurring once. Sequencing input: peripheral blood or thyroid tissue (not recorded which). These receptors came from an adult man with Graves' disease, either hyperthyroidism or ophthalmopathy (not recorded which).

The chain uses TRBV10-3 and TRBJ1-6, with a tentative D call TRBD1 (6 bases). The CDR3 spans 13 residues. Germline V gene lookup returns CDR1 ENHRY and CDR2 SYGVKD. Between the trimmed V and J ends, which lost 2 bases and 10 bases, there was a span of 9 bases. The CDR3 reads CAISEEGGSPLHF. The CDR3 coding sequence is TGTGCCATCAGTGAGGAGGGGGGGTCACCCCTCCACTTT.

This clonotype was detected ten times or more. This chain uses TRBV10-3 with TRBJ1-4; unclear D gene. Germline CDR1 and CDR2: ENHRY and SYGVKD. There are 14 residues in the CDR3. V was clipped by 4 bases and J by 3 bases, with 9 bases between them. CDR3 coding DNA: TGTGCCATCAGTGCGGTCAATTCTAATGAAAAACTGTTTTTT. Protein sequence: CAISAVNSNEKLFF.

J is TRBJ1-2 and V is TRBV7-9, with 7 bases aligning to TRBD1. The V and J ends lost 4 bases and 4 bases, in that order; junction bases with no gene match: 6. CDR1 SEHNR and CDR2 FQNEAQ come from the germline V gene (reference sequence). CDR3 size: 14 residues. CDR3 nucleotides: TGTGCCAGCAGCTCCTTAGACAGGGCCTATGGCTACACCTTC. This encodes CASSSLDRAYGYTF.

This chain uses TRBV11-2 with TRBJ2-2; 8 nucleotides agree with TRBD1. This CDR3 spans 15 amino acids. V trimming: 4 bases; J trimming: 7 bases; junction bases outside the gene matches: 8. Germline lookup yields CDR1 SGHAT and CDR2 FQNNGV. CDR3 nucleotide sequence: TGTGCCAGCAGCTCGACCGGGACAGGAATCGGGGAGCTGTTTTTT. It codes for CASSSTGTGIGELFF. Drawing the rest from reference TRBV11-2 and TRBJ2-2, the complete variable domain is EAGVAQSPRYKIIEKRQSVAFWCNPISGHATLYWYQQILGQGPKLLIQFQNNGVVDDSQLPKDRFSAERLKGVDSTLKIQPAKLEDSAVYLCASSSTGTGIGELFFGEGSRLTVL.

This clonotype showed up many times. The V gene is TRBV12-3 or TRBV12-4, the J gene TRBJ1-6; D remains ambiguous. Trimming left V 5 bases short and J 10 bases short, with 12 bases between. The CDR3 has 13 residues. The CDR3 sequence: CASSRRLVSPLHF. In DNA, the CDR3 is TGTGCCAGCAGTCGTCGGTTGGTGTCACCCCTCCACTTT.

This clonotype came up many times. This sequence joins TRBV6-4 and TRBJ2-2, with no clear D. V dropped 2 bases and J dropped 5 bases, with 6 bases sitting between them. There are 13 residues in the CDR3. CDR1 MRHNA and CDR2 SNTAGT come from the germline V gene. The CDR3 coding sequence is TGTGCCAGCAGTGACGGTCGGACCGGGGAGCTGTTTTTT. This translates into CASSDGRTGELFF.

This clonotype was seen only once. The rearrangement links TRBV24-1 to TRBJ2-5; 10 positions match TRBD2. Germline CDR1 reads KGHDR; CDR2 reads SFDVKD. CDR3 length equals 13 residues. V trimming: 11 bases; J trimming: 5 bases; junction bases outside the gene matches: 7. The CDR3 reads CARLVAGGETQYF. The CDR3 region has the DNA TGTGCCAGGTTAGTAGCGGGGGGCGAGACCCAGTACTTC.